Presented here are 20 T cell receptor beta chains from one specimen sequenced in a study of blood T cell repertoires in COVID-19. Data came from immunoSEQ multiplex PCR; TCRdb stores just in-frame clones and leaves some out. The sample yields about 190,000 clones, roughly 80% seen once. The source material was peripheral blood. Source of these receptors: a man aged 45-65 years who had recovered from COVID-19.

This clone was picked up one time. V and J are TRBV11-2 and TRBJ2-7; 7 bases line up with TRBD1. CDR3 length equals 11 residues. V dropped 0 bases and J dropped 12; count of bases not matched to a gene: 2. Per germline, CDR1 SGHAT and CDR2 FQNNGV. The CDR3 loop reads CASSLEGQPYF. Written as DNA, the CDR3 is TGTGCCAGCAGCTTAGAGGGACAGCCGTACTTC. The full variable domain, in which reference TRBV11-2 and TRBJ2-7 provide the parts outside the CDR3, is EAGVAQSPRYKIIEKRQSVAFWCNPISGHATLYWYQQILGQGPKLLIQFQNNGVVDDSQLPKDRFSAERLKGVDSTLKIQPAKLEDSAVYLCASSLEGQPYFGPGTRLTVT.

The table lists this clone with a count of one. The V call is TRBV24-1, the J call TRBJ2-7; 7 bases map to TRBD1. With V trimmed by 2 bases and J by 2 bases, 8 bases remained unmatched. Germline CDR1 reads KGHDR; CDR2 reads SFDVKD. CDR3 length: 16 amino acids. The CDR3 DNA reads TGTGCCACCAGTGATTCACCCCGGGACAGAACCTACGAGCAGTACTTC. Translating it yields CATSDSPRDRTYEQYF.

The CDR3 sequence is CASSQGTFANYGYTF. CDR3 in DNA: TGTGCCAGCAGCCAAGGAACATTTGCTAACTATGGCTACACCTTC. The chain links TRBV3-1 (or the pseudogene TRBV3-2) to TRBJ1-2; unclear D gene. The CDR3 totals 15 residues. V shed 1 base and J shed 0 bases, with 9 bases lying between them. Germline V lookup: CDR1 LGHDT, CDR2 YNNKEL (reference sequence).

V and J are TRBV28 and TRBJ1-3; the D is unclear. Germline CDR1 reads MDHEN; CDR2 reads SYDVKM. This CDR3 has 14 residues. Trimming took off 4 bases at V and 0 bases at J, with 7 bases between the two ends. The chain's CDR3 is CASSWAFSGNTIYF. The CDR3 DNA reads as TGTGCCAGCAGTTGGGCCTTCTCTGGAAACACCATATATTTT.

The V and J genes are TRBV6-1 and TRBJ2-7, with 7 bases aligning to TRBD2. The germline V gene encodes CDR1 MNHNS and CDR2 SASEGT. This CDR3 has 16 residues. V gave up 4 bases and J gave up 3 bases; unmatched junction bases: 12. The CDR3 loop reads CASSGGGFGFRYEQYF. CDR3 bases: TGTGCCAGCAGTGGGGGGGGGTTTGGTTTTCGCTACGAGCAGTACTTC.

The genes are TRBV27 and TRBJ2-7; 11 nucleotides line up with TRBD2. This CDR3 is 17 amino acids long. Germline lookup yields CDR1 MNHEY and CDR2 SMNVEV (reference sequence). After removal of 4 bases from V and 2 bases from J, the junction contained 10 bases not matched to a gene. CDR3 region: CASSSLYSGRVTYEQYF. In DNA, the CDR3 is TGTGCCAGCAGTTCCCTTTATAGCGGGAGGGTGACCTACGAGCAGTACTTC.

The genes are TRBV5-1 and TRBJ2-7; 7 bases line up with TRBD2. The germline V gene has CDR1 SGHRS and CDR2 YFSETQ. Unmatched junction bases numbered 14, after V lost 4 bases and J lost 7 bases. The CDR3 is 15 residues long. The CDR3 region has the DNA TGCGCCAGCAGCCCCGGGGAGCGGGAAGGGCGAGAGCAGTACTTC. Amino acids: CASSPGEREGREQYF.

On this clone: Mismatch with germline at one junction end may stem from a read error. The rearrangement links TRBV11-1 to TRBJ2-1, with 12 nucleotides matching TRBD2. Germline CDR1 and CDR2: SGHAT and FQDESV (reference sequence). The CDR3 covers 17 residues. The CDR3 DNA sequence: TGTGCCAGCAGCCTAGCCCTAGCGGGAGGGACCTACAATGAGCAGTTCTTC. The encoded protein is CASSLALAGGTYNEQFF.

This clone was recorded only once. The V and J genes are TRBV30 and TRBJ2-7, with D tentatively TRBD1 (7 bases). Germline CDR1 is GTSNPN and CDR2 is SVGIG (reference sequence). CDR3 length: 16 amino acids. The V gene lost 5 bases and the J gene lost 0 bases, with 20 bases spanning the gap. CDR3 region: CAWEFQGGRGSYEQYF. CDR3 in DNA: TGTGCCTGGGAGTTTCAGGGGGGCCGGGGCTCCTACGAGCAGTACTTC.

In nucleotides, the CDR3 is TGTGCCAGCAGTGAAGGCCCGGGTGGGGGGAGCTCCTACAATGAGCAGTTCTTC. Amino acid sequence: CASSEGPGGGSSYNEQFF. V usage is TRBV6-1 and J usage is TRBJ2-1; TRBD2 might be the D (6 bases). Germline-derived CDR1 and CDR2 are MNHNS and SASEGT. Trimming removed 1 base at V and 0 bases at J, with 16 bases between. The CDR3 is 18 amino acids.

The chain combines TRBV29-1 with TRBJ2-7; tentative D call: TRBD2 (5 bases). Per germline, CDR1 SQVTM and CDR2 ANQGSEA. The V end lost 4 bases, the J end lost 2 bases, and 9 bases lay between the germline ends. This CDR3 spans 12 amino acids. The CDR3 nucleotides read TGCAGCGTTGGGTCGGAGGCCTACGAGCAGTACTTC. It translates to CSVGSEAYEQYF.

The rearrangement joins TRBV10-3 to TRBJ2-6, with TRBD2 matching over 10 bases. Trimming at V came to 3 bases and at J to 1 base, leaving 9 bases not matched to a gene. In germline, CDR1 is ENHRY, CDR2 SYGVKD. This CDR3 spans 19 amino acids. This CDR3 is CAISDSSGRAGSGANVLTF. CDR3 nucleotide sequence: TGTGCCATCAGTGACTCGAGCGGGAGGGCCGGGTCTGGGGCCAACGTCCTGACTTTC.

The rearrangement links TRBV10-2 to TRBJ2-1; perhaps TRBD2 as D (5 bases). Per germline, CDR1 WSHSY and CDR2 SAAADI. CDR3 size: 17 residues. V lost 2 bases and J 7 bases, leaving 21 bases between the germline ends. The CDR3 region has the DNA TGCGCCAGCAGTGAGAGGCTAGCAGGTCTCTTTGGTAATGAGCAGTTCTTC. This codes for CASSERLAGLFGNEQFF.

This chain joins TRBV27 and TRBJ1-4; 7 positions match TRBD1. The CDR3 consists of 13 residues. From germline, CDR1 is MNHEY and CDR2 SMNVEV (reference sequence). V trimming: 6 bases; J trimming: 4 bases; junction bases outside the gene matches: 2. CDR3 coding DNA: TGTGCCAGCAGGGGGACAGTTAATGAAAAACTGTTTTTT. Its protein is CASRGTVNEKLFF.

The chain links TRBV30 to TRBJ2-1, with 11 bases fitting TRBD2. The CDR3 has 14 amino acids. The V gene end was trimmed by 5 bases and the J gene end by 5 bases; junction bases not matched to a gene: 5. The germline V gene has CDR1 GTSNPN and CDR2 SVGIG (reference sequence). The CDR3 DNA reads as TGTGCCTGGGACGGGACTAGCGGACACAATGAGCAGTTCTTC. As protein: CAWDGTSGHNEQFF.

This chain joins TRBV28 and TRBJ2-2; D uncertain. The V gene's germline CDR1 is MDHEN and CDR2 SYDVKM. The CDR3 sequence is 13 residues long. CDR3 bases: TGTGGCACATACAACGCGAACACCGGGGAGCTGTTTTTT. This encodes CGTYNANTGELFF.

The J gene is TRBJ2-7, the V gene TRBV18; D perhaps matches TRBD1 (5 bases). Germline V gene lookup returns CDR1 KGHSH and CDR2 LQKENI. V lost 4 bases and J 2 bases, leaving 9 bases between the germline ends. The CDR3 extends over 13 amino acids. The CDR3 region is CASSLDKTYEQYF. The CDR3 region has the DNA TGTGCCAGCTCACTGGACAAGACCTACGAGCAGTACTTC.

V and J are TRBV11-2 and TRBJ2-2, with a tentative D call TRBD2 (6 bases). The V end lost 2 bases, the J end lost 4 bases, and 14 bases lay between the germline ends. The germline CDR1 and CDR2 sequences are SGHAT and FQNNGV. This CDR3 has 16 residues. The chain's CDR3 is CASSLLSSGATGELFF. The CDR3 nucleotides read TGTGCCAGCAGCTTACTCAGTAGCGGAGCCACCGGGGAGCTGTTTTTT.

This clone was observed a handful of times. This sequence joins TRBV21-1 and TRBJ2-5; the tabulated D call, TRBD2, remains unverified against the DNA. TRBV21-1 is deemed a pseudogene. The CDR3 has 18 amino acids. The CDR3 here is CASSKVGLAGEAQETQYF. The CDR3 region has the DNA TGTGCCAGCAGCAAAGTCGGACTAGCGGGAGAGGCCCAAGAGACCCAGTACTTC.

This clone was picked up a small number of times. The rearrangement links TRBV7-8 to TRBJ2-7; perhaps TRBD1 as D (6 bases). Germline V gives CDR1 SGHVS, CDR2 FQNEAQ. The CDR3 extends over 15 amino acids. Trimming took off 6 bases at V and 3 bases at J, with 18 bases between the two ends. The chain's CDR3 is CASRPGTGPIYEQYF. For the CDR3, the DNA is TGTGCCAGCAGACCCGGAACAGGGCCGATCTACGAGCAGTACTTC.